This entry concerns a single TCR beta chain. Its specificity is not known. The CDR3 consists of 18 residues. Germline V gene lookup returns CDR1 SGHDT and CDR2 YYEEEE. With V trimmed by 3 bases and J by 7 bases, 18 bases remained unmatched. This specimen belongs to a study of cytomegalovirus exposure and HLA in healthy donors. Study-wide results and caveats: Some V segments, including TRBV6-2 and TRBV6-3, were excluded as indistinguishable. Among CMV-associated TCR beta chains, most appeared HLA-restricted in a later analysis. Cytomegalovirus-associated status was assigned to roughly 160 TCR beta chains.

Primers: 60 Vbeta forward and 13 Jbeta reverse. Libraries were prepared by immunoSEQ multiplex PCR; TCRdb keeps only in-frame clonotypes and omits some of them. In the table there are roughly 200,000 clones, more than 65% of which are singletons. This receptor was identified in a man over 45 in good health and CMV-seronegative. Sequencing used PBMCs. The V gene is TRBV5-6, the J gene TRBJ2-1; 8 bases fit TRBD1. CDR3 amino acids: CASSSSYRQGKRENEQFF. The CDR3 coding sequence is TGTGCCAGCAGCTCCAGCTACAGACAGGGGAAGAGGGAGAATGAGCAGTTCTTC. The full variable domain, with the rest looked up from reference TRBV5-6 and TRBJ2-1, is DAGVTQSPTHLIKTRGQQVTLRCSPKSGHDTVSWYQQALGQGPQFIFQYYEEEERQRGNFPDRFSGHQFPNYSSELNVNALLLGDSALYLCASSSSYRQGKRENEQFFGPGTRLTVL.